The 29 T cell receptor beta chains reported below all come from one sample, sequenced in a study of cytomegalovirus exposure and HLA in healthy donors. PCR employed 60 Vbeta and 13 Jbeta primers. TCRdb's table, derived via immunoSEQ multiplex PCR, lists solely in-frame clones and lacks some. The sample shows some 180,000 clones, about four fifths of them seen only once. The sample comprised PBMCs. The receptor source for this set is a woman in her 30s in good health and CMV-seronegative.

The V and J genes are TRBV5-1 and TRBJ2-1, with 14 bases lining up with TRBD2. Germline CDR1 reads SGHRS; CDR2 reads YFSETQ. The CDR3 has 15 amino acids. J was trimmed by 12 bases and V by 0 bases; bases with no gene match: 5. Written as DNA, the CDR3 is TGCGCCAGCAGCTTGGGACTAGCGGGGGGGCCGGCGCAGTTCTTC. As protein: CASSLGLAGGPAQFF.

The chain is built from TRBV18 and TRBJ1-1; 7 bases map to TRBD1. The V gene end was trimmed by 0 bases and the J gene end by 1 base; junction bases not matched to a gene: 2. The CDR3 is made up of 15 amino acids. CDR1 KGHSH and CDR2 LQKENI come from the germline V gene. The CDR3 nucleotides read TGTGCCAGCTCACCACCAACAGGGGCGAACACTGAAGCTTTCTTT. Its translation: CASSPPTGANTEAFF.

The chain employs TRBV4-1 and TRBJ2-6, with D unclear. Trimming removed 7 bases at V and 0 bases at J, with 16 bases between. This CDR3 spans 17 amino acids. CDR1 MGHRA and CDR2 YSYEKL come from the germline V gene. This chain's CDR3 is CASNLEAASSGANVLTF. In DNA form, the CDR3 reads TGCGCCAGCAACCTAGAGGCGGCGAGCTCTGGGGCCAACGTCCTGACTTTC.

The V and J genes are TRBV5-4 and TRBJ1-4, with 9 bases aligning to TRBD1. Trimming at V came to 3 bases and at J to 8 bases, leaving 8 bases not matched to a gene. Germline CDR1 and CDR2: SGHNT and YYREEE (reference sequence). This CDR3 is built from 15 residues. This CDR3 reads CASSSDRGREEKLFF. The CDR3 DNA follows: TGTGCCAGCAGCTCGGACAGGGGTAGAGAAGAAAAACTGTTTTTT.

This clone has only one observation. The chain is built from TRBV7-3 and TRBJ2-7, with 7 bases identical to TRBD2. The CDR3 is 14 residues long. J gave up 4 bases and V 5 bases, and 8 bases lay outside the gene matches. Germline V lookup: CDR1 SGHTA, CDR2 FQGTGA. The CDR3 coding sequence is TGTGCCAGCAGCCCTCAGCGGGGAATGTACGAGCAGTACTTC. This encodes CASSPQRGMYEQYF.

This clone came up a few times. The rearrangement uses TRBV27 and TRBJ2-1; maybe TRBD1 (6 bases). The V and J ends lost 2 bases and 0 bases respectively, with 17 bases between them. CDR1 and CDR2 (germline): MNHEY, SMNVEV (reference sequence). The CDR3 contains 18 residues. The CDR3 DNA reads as TGTGCCAGCAGTTTAGAGGGGCAGGGGCGAAGCTCCTACAATGAGCAGTTCTTC. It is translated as CASSLEGQGRSSYNEQFF.

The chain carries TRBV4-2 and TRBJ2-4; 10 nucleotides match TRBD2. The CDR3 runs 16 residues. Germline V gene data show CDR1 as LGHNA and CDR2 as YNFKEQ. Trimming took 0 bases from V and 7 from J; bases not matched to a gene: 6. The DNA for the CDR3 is TGTGCCAGCAGCCAAGAGAGCGGGGGGGCGTCGAACATTCAGTACTTC. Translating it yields CASSQESGGASNIQYF.

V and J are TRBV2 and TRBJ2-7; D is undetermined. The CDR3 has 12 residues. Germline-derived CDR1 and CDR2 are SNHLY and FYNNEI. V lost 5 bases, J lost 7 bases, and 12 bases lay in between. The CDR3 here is CASSSSAREQYF. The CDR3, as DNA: TGTGCCAGCAGTTCTTCTGCCCGGGAGCAGTACTTC.

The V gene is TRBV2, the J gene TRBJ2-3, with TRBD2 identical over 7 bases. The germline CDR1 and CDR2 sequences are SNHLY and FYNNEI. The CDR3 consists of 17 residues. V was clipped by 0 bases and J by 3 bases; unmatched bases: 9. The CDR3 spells CASSEALRRGVTDTQYF. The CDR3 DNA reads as TGTGCCAGCAGTGAAGCGCTTCGTCGGGGGGTGACAGATACGCAGTATTTT.

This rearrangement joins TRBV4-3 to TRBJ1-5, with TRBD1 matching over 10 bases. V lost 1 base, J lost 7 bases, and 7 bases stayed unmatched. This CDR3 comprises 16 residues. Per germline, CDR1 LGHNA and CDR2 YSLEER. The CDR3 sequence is CASSQAWTGGGQPQHF. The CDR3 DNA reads TGCGCCAGCAGCCAAGCCTGGACAGGGGGAGGACAGCCCCAGCATTTT.

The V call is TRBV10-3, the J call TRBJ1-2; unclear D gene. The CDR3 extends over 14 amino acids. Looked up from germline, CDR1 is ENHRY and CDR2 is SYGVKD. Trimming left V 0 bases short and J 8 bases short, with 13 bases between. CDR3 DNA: TGTGCCATCAGTGAGTCGTTGGAGGGAACGGGCTACACCTTC. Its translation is CAISESLEGTGYTF.

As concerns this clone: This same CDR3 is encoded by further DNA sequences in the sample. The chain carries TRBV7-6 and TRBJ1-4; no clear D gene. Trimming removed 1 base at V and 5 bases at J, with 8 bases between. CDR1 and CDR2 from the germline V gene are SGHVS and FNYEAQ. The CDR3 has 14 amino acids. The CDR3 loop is CASSLGTGNEKLFF. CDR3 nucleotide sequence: TGTGCCAGCAGCTTAGGGACTGGGAATGAAAAACTGTTTTTT. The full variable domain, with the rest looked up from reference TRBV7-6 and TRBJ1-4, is GAGVSQSPRYKVTKRGQDVALRCDPISGHVSLYWYRQALGQGPEFLTYFNYEAQQDKSGLPNDRFSAERPEGSISTLTIQRTEQRDSAMYRCASSLGTGNEKLFFGSGTQLSVL.

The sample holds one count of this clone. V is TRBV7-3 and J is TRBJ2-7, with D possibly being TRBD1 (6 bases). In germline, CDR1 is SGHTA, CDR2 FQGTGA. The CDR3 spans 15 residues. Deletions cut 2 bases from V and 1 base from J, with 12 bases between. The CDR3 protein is CASSLGSGVSYEQYF. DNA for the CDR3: TGTGCCAGCAGCTTAGGGTCAGGGGTATCCTACGAGCAGTACTTC.

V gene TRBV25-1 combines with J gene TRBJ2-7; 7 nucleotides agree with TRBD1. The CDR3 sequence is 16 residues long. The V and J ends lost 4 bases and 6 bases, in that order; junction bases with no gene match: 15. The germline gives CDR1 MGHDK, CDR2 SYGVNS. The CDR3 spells CASSGYTGARPAEQYF. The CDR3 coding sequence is TGTGCCAGCAGTGGATATACAGGGGCGAGGCCCGCCGAGCAGTACTTC.

The CDR3 loop reads CASFPTGGAPSSYEQYF. CDR3 DNA: TGTGCCAGCTTCCCAACCGGGGGGGCCCCGAGCTCCTACGAGCAGTACTTC. The genes are TRBV2 and TRBJ2-7; the match to TRBD2 covers 8 bases. From germline, CDR1 is SNHLY and CDR2 FYNNEI. V was clipped by 8 bases and J by 0 bases; unmatched bases: 15. This CDR3 region has 17 residues.

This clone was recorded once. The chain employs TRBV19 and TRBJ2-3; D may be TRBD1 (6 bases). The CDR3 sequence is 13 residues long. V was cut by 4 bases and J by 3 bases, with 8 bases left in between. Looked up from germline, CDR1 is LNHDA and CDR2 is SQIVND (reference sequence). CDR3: CASSKQGTDTQYF. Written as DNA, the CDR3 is TGTGCCAGTAGTAAGCAGGGGACAGATACGCAGTATTTT.

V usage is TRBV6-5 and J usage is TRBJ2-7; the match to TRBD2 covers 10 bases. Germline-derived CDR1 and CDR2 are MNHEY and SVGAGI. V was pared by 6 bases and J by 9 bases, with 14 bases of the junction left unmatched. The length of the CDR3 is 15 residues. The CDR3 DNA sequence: TGTGCCAGCAGATACCTAGCGGGGGCCCCTACGTCGCAGTACTTC. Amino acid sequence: CASRYLAGAPTSQYF.

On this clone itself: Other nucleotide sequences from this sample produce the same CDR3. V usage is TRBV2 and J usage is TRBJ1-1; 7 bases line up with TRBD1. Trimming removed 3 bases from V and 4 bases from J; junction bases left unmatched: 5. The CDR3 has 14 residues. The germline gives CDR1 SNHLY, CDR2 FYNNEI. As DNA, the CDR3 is TGTGCCAGCAGTGAGGAGGGGGCGGGCACTGAAGCTTTCTTT. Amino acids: CASSEEGAGTEAFF.

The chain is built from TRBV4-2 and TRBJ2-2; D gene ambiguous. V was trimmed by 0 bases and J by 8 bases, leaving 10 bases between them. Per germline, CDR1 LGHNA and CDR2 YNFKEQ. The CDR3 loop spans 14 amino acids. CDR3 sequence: CASSQDPSVGELFF. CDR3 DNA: TGTGCCAGCAGCCAAGACCCGAGCGTTGGGGAGCTGTTTTTT.

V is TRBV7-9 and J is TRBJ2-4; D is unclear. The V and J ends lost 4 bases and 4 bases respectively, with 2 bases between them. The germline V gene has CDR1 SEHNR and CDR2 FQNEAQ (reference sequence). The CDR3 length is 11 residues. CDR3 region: CASSSKNIQYF. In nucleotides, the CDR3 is TGTGCCAGCAGCTCTAAAAACATTCAGTACTTC. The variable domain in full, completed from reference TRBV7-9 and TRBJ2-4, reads DTGVSQNPRHKITKRGQNVTFRCDPISEHNRLYWYRQTLGQGPEFLTYFQNEAQLEKSRLLSDRFSAERPKGSFSTLEIQRTEQGDSAMYLCASSSKNIQYFGAGTRLSVL.

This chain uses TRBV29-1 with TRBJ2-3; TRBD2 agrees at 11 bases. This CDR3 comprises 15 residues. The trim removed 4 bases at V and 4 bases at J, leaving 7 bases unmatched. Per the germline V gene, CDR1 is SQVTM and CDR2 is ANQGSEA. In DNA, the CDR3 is TGCAGCGTTGCCGCGACTAGCGGGGCCGCAGATACGCAGTATTTT. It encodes CSVAATSGAADTQYF.

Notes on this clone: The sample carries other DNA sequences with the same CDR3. The CDR3 nucleotides read TGTGCCAGCACTTTACAGGGGAACACTGAAGCTTTCTTT. Protein: CASTLQGNTEAFF. V and J are TRBV2 and TRBJ1-1; D might be TRBD1 (6 bases). Trimming pared 7 bases from V and 1 base from J, leaving 10 bases between. In germline, CDR1 is SNHLY, CDR2 FYNNEI. The CDR3 consists of 13 residues.

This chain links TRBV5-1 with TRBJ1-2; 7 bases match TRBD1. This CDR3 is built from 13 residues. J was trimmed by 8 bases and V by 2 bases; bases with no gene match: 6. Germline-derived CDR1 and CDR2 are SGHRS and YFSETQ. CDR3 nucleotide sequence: TGCGCCAGCAGCTTCGACAGGGTCGGCGGCTACACCTTC. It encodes CASSFDRVGGYTF.

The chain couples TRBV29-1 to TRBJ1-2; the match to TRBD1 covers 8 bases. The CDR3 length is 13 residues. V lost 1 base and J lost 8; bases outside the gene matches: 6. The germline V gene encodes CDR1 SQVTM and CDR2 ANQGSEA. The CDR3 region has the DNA TGCAGCGTTGAAGTTTCGACAGGGGTGGGCTACACCTTC. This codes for CSVEVSTGVGYTF.

CDR3: CASSPRTGTINQPQHF. The CDR3 DNA sequence: TGTGCCAGCAGCCCGCGGACAGGGACCATCAATCAGCCCCAGCATTTT. The chain carries TRBV7-3 and TRBJ1-5, with 8 bases identical to TRBD1. CDR1 and CDR2 from the germline V gene are SGHTA and FQGTGA. V lost 5 bases, J lost 3 bases, and 9 bases stayed unmatched. CDR3 length equals 16 residues.

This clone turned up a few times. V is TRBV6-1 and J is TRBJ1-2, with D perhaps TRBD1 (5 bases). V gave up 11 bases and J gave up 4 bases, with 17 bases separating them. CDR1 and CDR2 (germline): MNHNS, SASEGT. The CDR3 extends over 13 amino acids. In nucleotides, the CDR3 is TGTGCCGCCTCAGGAGGGGTAGGCTATGGCTACACCTTC. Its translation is CAASGGVGYGYTF.

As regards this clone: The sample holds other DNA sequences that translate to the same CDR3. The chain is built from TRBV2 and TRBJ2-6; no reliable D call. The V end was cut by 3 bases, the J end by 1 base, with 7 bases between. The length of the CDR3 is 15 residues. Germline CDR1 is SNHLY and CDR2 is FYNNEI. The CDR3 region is CASSDWASGANVLTF. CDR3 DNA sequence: TGTGCCAGCAGTGATTGGGCGTCTGGGGCCAACGTCCTGACTTTC.

The CDR3, as DNA: TGTGCCAGCAGCTTAGGACAGGGGTCCCCAGAGACCCAGTACTTC. Residues: CASSLGQGSPETQYF. The rearrangement uses TRBV7-6 and TRBJ2-5, with 8 positions matching TRBD1. The V gene's germline CDR1 is SGHVS and CDR2 FNYEAQ. V lost 1 base and J lost 4; bases outside the gene matches: 5. The CDR3 has 15 amino acids.

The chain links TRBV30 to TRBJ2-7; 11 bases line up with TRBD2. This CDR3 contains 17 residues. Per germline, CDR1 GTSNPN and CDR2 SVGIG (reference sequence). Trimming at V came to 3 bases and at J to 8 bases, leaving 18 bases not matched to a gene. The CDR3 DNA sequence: TGTGCCTGGAGAAAATACGAGGGACTAGCGGCTTCGGGGAAGCAGTACTTC. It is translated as CAWRKYEGLAASGKQYF.